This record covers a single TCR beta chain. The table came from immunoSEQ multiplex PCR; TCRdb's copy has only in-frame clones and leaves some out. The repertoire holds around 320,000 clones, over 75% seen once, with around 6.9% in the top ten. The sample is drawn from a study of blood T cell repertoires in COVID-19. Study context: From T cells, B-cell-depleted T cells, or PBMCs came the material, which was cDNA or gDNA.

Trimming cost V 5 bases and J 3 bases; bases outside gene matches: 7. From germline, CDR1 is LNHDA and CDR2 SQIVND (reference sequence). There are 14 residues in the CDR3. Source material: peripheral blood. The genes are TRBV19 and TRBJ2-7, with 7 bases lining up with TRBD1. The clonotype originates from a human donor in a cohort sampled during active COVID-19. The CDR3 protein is CASSAPGDSYEQYF. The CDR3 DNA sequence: TGTGCCAGTAGTGCCCCCGGGGACAGCTACGAGCAGTACTTC.